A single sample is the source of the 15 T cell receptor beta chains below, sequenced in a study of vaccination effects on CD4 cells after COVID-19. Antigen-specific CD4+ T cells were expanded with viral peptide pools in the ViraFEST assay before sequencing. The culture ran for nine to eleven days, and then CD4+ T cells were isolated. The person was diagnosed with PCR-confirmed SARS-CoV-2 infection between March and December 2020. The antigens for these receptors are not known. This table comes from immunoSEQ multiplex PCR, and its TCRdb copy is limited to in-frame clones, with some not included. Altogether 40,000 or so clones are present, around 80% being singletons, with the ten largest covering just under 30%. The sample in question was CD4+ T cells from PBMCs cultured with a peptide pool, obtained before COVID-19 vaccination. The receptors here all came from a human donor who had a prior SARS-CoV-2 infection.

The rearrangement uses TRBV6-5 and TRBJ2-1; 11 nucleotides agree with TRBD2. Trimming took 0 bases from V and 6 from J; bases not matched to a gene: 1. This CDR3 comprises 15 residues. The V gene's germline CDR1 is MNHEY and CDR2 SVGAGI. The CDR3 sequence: CASSYSGTSGNEQFF. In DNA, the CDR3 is TGTGCCAGCAGTTACTCGGGGACTAGCGGCAATGAGCAGTTCTTC.

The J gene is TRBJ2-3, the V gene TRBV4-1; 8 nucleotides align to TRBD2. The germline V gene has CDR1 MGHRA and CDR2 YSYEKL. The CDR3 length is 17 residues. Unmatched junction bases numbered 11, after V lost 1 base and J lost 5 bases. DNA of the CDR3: TGCGCCAGCAGCCAAGTGTCATCCGGGGGGGCTGGAGATACGCAGTATTTT. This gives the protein CASSQVSSGGAGDTQYF.

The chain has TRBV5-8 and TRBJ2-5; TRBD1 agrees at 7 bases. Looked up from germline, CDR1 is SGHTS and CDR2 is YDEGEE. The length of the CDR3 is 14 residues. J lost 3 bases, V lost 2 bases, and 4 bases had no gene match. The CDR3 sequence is CASSFSGTEETQYF. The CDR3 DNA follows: TGTGCCAGCAGCTTTTCTGGGACAGAAGAGACCCAGTACTTC.

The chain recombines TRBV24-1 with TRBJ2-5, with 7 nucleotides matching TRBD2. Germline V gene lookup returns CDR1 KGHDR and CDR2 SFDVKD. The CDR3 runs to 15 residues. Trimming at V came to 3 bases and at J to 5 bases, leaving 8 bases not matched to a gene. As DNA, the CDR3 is TGTGCCACCAGTGATCCGAGGGGAGCGGGGGAGACCCAGTACTTC. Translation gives CATSDPRGAGETQYF.

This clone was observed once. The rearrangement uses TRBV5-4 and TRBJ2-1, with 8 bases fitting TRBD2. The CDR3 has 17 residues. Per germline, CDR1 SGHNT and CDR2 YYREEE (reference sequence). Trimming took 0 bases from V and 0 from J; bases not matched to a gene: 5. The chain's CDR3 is CASSLDIAGNSYNEQFF. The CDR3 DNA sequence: TGTGCCAGCAGCTTGGATATAGCGGGGAACTCCTACAATGAGCAGTTCTTC.

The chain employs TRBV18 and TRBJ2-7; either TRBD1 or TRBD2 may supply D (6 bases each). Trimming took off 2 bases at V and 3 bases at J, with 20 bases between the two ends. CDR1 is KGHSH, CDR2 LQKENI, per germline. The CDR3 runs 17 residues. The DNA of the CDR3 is TGTGCCAGCTCACCAATTTTGTCGGGGGCTAAGCTCTACGAGCAGTACTTC. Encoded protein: CASSPILSGAKLYEQYF.

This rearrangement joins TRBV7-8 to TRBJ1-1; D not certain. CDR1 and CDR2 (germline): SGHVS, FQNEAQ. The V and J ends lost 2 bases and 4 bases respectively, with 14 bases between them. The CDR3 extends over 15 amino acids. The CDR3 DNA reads TGTGCCAGCAGCTTACTGTTCGGGAGGGCCACTGAAGCTTTCTTT. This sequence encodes CASSLLFGRATEAFF.

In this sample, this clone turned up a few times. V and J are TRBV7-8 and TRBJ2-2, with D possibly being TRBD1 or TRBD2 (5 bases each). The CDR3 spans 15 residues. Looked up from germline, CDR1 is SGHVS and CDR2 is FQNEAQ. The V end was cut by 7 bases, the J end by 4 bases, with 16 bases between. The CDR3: CASNPPGRRTGELFF. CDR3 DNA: TGTGCCAGCAACCCACCGGGGCGACGCACCGGGGAGCTGTTTTTT.

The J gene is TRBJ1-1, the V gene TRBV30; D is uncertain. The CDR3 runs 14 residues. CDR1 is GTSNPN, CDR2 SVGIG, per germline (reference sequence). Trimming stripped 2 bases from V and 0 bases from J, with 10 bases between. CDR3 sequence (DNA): TGTGCCTGGAGTATTGGACGGTTGAACACTGAAGCTTTCTTT. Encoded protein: CAWSIGRLNTEAFF.

CDR3 in DNA: TGCGCCAGCAGCTTGTTCCTGGGGGATCAAGAGACCCAGTACTTC. Its protein product is CASSLFLGDQETQYF. V is TRBV5-1 and J is TRBJ2-5, with D perhaps assigned TRBD1 or TRBD2 (5 bases each). The CDR3 consists of 15 residues. The V end was cut by 1 base, the J end by 2 bases, with 12 bases between. CDR1 SGHRS and CDR2 YFSETQ come from the germline V gene.

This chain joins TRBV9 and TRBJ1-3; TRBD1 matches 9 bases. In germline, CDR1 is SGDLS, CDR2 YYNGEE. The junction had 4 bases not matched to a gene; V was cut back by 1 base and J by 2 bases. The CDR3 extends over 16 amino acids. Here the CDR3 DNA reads TGTGCCAGCAGCGTAACGACAGGGGGACCTGGAAACACCATATATTTT. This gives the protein CASSVTTGGPGNTIYF.

The CDR3 region is CASSLVPATQETQYF. Written as DNA, the CDR3 is TGCGCCAGCAGCTTGGTGCCAGCCACCCAAGAGACCCAGTACTTC. The genes are TRBV5-1 and TRBJ2-5; D gene ambiguous. V lost 0 bases to trimming and J lost 1 base, with 10 bases between them. The CDR3 is 15 amino acids. The V gene's germline CDR1 is SGHRS and CDR2 YFSETQ.

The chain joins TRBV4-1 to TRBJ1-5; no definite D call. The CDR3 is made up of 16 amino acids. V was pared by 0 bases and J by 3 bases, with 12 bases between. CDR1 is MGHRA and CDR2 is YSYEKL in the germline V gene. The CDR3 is CASSQDWPLTNQPQHF. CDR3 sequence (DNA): TGCGCCAGCAGCCAAGATTGGCCTTTGACCAATCAGCCCCAGCATTTT.

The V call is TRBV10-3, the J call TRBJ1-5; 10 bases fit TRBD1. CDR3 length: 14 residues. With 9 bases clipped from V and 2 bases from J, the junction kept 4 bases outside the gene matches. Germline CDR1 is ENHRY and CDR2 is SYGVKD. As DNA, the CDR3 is TGTGCCATTGGGACAGGGGACGGCAATCAGCCCCAGCATTTT. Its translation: CAIGTGDGNQPQHF.

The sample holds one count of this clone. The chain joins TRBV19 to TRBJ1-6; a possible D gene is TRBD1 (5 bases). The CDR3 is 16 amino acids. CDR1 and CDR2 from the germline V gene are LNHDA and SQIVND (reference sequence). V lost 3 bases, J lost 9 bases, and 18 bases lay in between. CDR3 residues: CASSMGPLEVSSPLHF. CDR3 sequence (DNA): TGTGCCAGTAGTATGGGGCCCCTCGAGGTTTCTTCACCCCTCCACTTT.